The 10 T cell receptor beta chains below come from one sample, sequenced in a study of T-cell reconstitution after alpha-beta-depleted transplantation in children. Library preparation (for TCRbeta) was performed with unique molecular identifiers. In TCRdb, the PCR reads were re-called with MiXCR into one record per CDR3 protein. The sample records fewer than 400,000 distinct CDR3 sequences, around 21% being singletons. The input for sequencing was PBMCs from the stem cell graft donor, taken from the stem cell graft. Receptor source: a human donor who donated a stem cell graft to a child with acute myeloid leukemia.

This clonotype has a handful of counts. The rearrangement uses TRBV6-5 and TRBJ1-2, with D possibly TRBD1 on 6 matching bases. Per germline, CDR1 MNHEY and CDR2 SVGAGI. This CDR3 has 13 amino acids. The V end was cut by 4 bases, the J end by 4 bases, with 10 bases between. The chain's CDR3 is CASSSGQLYGYTF. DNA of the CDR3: TGTGCCAGCAGTTCGGGACAACTCTATGGCTACACCTTC.

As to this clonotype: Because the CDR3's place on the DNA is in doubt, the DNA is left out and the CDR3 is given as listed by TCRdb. CDR3 loop: CASILGGLNTEAFF. The V call is TRBV6-5, the J call TRBJ1-1; no DNA check was done on the table's D call, TRBD1. The CDR3 spans 14 residues, counting both ends. Looked up from germline, CDR1 is MNHEY and CDR2 is SVGAGI.

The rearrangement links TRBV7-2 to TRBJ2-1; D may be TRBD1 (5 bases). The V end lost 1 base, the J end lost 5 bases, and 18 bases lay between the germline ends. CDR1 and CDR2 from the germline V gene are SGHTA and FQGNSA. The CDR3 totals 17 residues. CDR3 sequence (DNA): TGTGCCAGCAGCTTAGGAAGGACAAATCCGAGAGACAATGAGCAGTTCTTC. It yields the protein CASSLGRTNPRDNEQFF.

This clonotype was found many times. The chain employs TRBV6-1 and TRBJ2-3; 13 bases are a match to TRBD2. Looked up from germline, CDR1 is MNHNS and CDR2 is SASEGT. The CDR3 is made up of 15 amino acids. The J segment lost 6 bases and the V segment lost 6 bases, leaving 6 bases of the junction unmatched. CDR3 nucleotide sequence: TGTGCCAGCAGCAGGACTAGCGGGAGTCGGGATACGCAGTATTTT. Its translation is CASSRTSGSRDTQYF.

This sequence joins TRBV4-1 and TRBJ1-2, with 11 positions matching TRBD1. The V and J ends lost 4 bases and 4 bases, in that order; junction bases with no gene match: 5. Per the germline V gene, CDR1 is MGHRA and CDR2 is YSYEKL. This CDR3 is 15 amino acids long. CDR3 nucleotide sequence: TGCGCCAGCAGCCTAGGACAGGGGGCGGCCTATGGCTACACCTTC. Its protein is CASSLGQGAAYGYTF.

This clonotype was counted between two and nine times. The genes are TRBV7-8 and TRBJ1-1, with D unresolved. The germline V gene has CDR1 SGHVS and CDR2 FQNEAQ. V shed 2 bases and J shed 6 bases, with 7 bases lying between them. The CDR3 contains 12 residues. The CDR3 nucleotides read TGTGCCAGCAGCTTAAATTTCGCTGAAGCTTTCTTT. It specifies CASSLNFAEAFF.

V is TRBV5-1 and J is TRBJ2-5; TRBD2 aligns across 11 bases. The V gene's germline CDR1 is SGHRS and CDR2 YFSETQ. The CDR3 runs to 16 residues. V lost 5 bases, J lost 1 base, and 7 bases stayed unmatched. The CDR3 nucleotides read TGCGCCAGCAGTTCCTTTAGCGGGAGGGGCCAAGAGACCCAGTACTTC. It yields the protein CASSSFSGRGQETQYF.

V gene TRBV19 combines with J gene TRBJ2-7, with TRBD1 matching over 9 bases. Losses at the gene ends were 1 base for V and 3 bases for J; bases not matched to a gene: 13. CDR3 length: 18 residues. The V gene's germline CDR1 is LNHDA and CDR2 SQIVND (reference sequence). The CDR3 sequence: CASSIGTGQGNRDYEQYF. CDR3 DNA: TGTGCCAGTAGTATAGGGACGGGACAGGGCAACCGCGACTACGAGCAGTACTTC.

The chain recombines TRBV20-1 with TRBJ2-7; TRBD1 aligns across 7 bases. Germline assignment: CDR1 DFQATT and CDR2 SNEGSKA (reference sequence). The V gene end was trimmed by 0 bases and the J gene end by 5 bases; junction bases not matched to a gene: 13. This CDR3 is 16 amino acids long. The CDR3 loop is CSARDREGGSWDEQYF. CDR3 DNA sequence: TGCAGTGCTAGAGATAGGGAAGGGGGCTCGTGGGACGAGCAGTACTTC.

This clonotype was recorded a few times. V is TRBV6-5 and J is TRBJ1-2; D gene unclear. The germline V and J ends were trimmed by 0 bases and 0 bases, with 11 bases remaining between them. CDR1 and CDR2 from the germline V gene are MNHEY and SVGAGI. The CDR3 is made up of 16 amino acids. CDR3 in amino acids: CASSYSPGVSNYGYTF. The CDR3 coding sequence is TGTGCCAGCAGTTACTCGCCGGGCGTATCTAACTATGGCTACACCTTC.